The 13 T cell receptor beta chains below all came from one sample that was sequenced in a study of shared clonotypes between healthy human individuals. Clones were sequenced by immunoSEQ multiplex PCR, and TCRdb holds only the in-frame ones, with some missing. Of 630,000 or so clones listed, roughly 98% are singletons. The naive CD8 subset, CD45RO-negative cells positively selected for CCR7, excluded terminally differentiated effector memory CD45RA+ cells. Source material: naive CD8+ T cells sorted from blood. The receptors were sampled from a young man in good health.

The genes are TRBV11-1 and TRBJ2-1, with D possibly being TRBD2 (6 bases). The length of the CDR3 is 15 residues. Per germline, CDR1 SGHAT and CDR2 FQDESV (reference sequence). The V gene lost 4 bases and the J gene lost 2 bases, with 12 bases spanning the gap. CDR3 bases: TGTGCCAGCAGCTCTGCGGGAAATCCCTACAATGAGCAGTTCTTC. This encodes CASSSAGNPYNEQFF.

This chain uses TRBV15 with TRBJ2-7; TRBD1 matches at 7 bases. The V segment lost 2 bases and the J segment 0 bases; nucleotides outside the gene matches: 10. The CDR3 runs 17 residues. The germline V gene encodes CDR1 LNHNV and CDR2 YYDKDF (reference sequence). CDR3 bases: TGTGCCACCAGCAGATCGGGGTTGGGACAGTACTCCTACGAGCAGTACTTC. It is translated as CATSRSGLGQYSYEQYF. Full variable domain (rest looked up from reference TRBV15 and TRBJ2-7): DAMVIQNPRYQVTQFGKPVTLSCSQTLNHNVMYWYQQKSSQAPKLLFHYYDKDFNNEADTPDNFQSRRPNTSFCFLDIRSPGLGDTAMYLCATSRSGLGQYSYEQYFGPGTRLTVT.

V is TRBV4-1 and J is TRBJ2-7; D may be TRBD2 (5 bases). V lost 5 bases, J lost 4 bases, and 18 bases lay in between. CDR3 length: 15 residues. Per the germline V gene, CDR1 is MGHRA and CDR2 is YSYEKL. As DNA, the CDR3 is TGCGCCAGCAGCGAATTCATAGGGTCGGGGTACGAGCAGTACTTC. Its translation: CASSEFIGSGYEQYF.

This chain's CDR3 is CASMLGPGELFF. CDR3 coding DNA: TGTGCCAGCATGTTAGGGCCCGGGGAGCTGTTTTTT. The chain has TRBV2 and TRBJ2-2, with unresolved D. The germline CDR1 and CDR2 sequences are SNHLY and FYNNEI. V was shortened by 7 bases and J by 6 bases, with 9 bases between the two germline ends. CDR3 size: 12 residues.

This clone came up once. The rearrangement joins TRBV29-1 to TRBJ2-1; possible D gene TRBD2, 7 bases. The germline CDR1 and CDR2 sequences are SQVTM and ANQGSEA. The CDR3 has 16 amino acids. V was trimmed by 4 bases and J by 0 bases, leaving 16 bases between them. CDR3 bases: TGCAGCGTTGTTCGGGGGGCCGGAAGCTCCTACAATGAGCAGTTCTTC. It yields the protein CSVVRGAGSSYNEQFF.

The rearrangement joins TRBV28 to TRBJ2-1; 7 bases map to TRBD2. V dropped 2 bases and J dropped 4; count of bases not matched to a gene: 14. The CDR3 has 18 residues. Germline V CDR1 and CDR2: MDHEN, SYDVKM. As DNA, the CDR3 is TGTGCCAGCAGTTTAGCCCCCTGGGAGGGCCCTGGGTACAATGAGCAGTTCTTC. This gives the protein CASSLAPWEGPGYNEQFF.

This clone has just one count. This chain connects TRBV19 to TRBJ2-2, with D perhaps TRBD2 (6 bases). The CDR3 is 14 amino acids. Trimming stripped 10 bases from V and 4 bases from J, with 16 bases between. Germline CDR1 is LNHDA and CDR2 is SQIVND (reference sequence). The CDR3 nucleotides read TGTGCCACCAACGCCCGGGAGAGCACCGGGGAGCTGTTTTTT. As protein: CATNARESTGELFF. Together with reference TRBV19 and TRBJ2-2, the CDR3 gives the full variable domain: DGGITQSPKYLFRKEGQNVTLSCEQNLNHDAMYWYRQDPGQGLRLIYYSQIVNDFQKGDIAEGYSVSREKKESFPLTVTSAQKNPTAFYLCATNARESTGELFFGEGSRLTVL.

This chain links TRBV6-1 with TRBJ1-1, with TRBD1 matching over 7 bases. Germline V gene data show CDR1 as MNHNS and CDR2 as SASEGT. J lost 5 bases, V lost 1 base, and 7 bases had no gene match. The CDR3 runs to 15 residues. The CDR3 DNA follows: TGTGCCAGCAGTGAAGACAGGGGAAGAGGGACTGAAGCTTTCTTT. This codes for CASSEDRGRGTEAFF.

In the case of this clone: Other nucleotide sequences from this sample produce the same CDR3. The chain carries TRBV28 and TRBJ1-5; 9 bases align to TRBD1. CDR3 length equals 14 residues. J gave up 6 bases and V 2 bases, and 2 bases lay outside the gene matches. Germline assignment: CDR1 MDHEN and CDR2 SYDVKM. The CDR3 spells CASSLGQGRQPQHF. The CDR3 DNA reads as TGTGCCAGCAGTTTAGGACAGGGGCGTCAGCCCCAGCATTTT. The entire variable domain, with the rest obtained from reference TRBV28 and TRBJ1-5, is as follows: DVKVTQSSRYLVKRTGEKVFLECVQDMDHENMFWYRQDPGLGLRLIYFSYDVKMKEKGDIPEGYSVSREKKERFSLILESASTNQTSMYLCASSLGQGRQPQHFGDGTRLSIL.

The chain uses TRBV19 and TRBJ2-2; the D gene is possibly TRBD2 (5 bases). Germline lookup yields CDR1 LNHDA and CDR2 SQIVND (reference sequence). The CDR3 is 16 amino acids. V was pared by 9 bases and J by 0 bases, with 17 bases between. CDR3 region: CASGEGPLPNTGELFF. The DNA for the CDR3 is TGTGCCAGCGGCGAGGGTCCTCTGCCGAACACCGGGGAGCTGTTTTTT.

The rearrangement joins TRBV7-7 to TRBJ2-2; D might be TRBD1 or TRBD2, each matching 5 bases. CDR1 is SSHAT, CDR2 FNYEAQ, per germline (reference sequence). The CDR3 length is 17 residues. Trimming pared 4 bases from V and 4 bases from J, leaving 19 bases between. The DNA for the CDR3 is TGTGCCAGCAGCTCTTATGCCCAGGGACGGGGCACCGGGGAGCTGTTTTTT. It is translated as CASSSYAQGRGTGELFF.

In its sample, this clone was seen once. The same CDR3 also results from other DNA sequences found in this sample. J is TRBJ2-3 and V is TRBV20-1, with D unclear. The CDR3 consists of 10 residues. Trimming stripped 6 bases from V and 6 bases from J, with 7 bases between. The germline V gene encodes CDR1 DFQATT and CDR2 SNEGSKA (reference sequence). CDR3 region: CSALEDTQYF. The DNA of the CDR3 is TGCAGTGCCCTGGAGGATACGCAGTATTTT.

This chain uses TRBV6-1 with TRBJ1-2; 7 nucleotides line up with TRBD1. This CDR3 comprises 12 residues. Germline V gives CDR1 MNHNS, CDR2 SASEGT. V dropped 10 bases and J dropped 8; count of bases not matched to a gene: 10. In nucleotides, the CDR3 is TGTGCCACCGGCGCCTACAGGGGAGGCTACACCTTC. The encoded protein is CATGAYRGGYTF.